This T cell receptor beta chain was recovered during a study of tumor and adjacent non-tumor tissue in lung cancer. About this clonotype itself: A much larger clone lies a single base off, so this may be a read error.

Germline-derived CDR1 and CDR2 are SNHLY and FYNNEI. V gave up 8 bases and J gave up 3 bases; unmatched junction bases: 9. This CDR3 is built from 14 residues. The library came from three nested PCR rounds adapted from ARM-PCR protocols. Each CDR3 protein is one row after TCRdb ran MiXCR on the multiplex PCR reads. The sample lists over 35,000 distinct CDR3 sequences; roughly 60% were seen once. This sample's RNA came from whole unsorted tissue. The normal lung tissue was taken more than 3 cm from the tumor edge. This TCR derives from a man aged 45-60 years with non-small cell lung cancer. This chain connects TRBV2 to TRBJ2-5; TRBD1 agrees at 7 bases. The sequenced material came from distant non-tumor lung tissue. CDR3 DNA: TGTGCCAGCGGGGATGGGACAGTCGAAGAGACCCAGTACTTC. Amino acid sequence: CASGDGTVEETQYF.